One T cell receptor beta chain is described in this entry. Its antigen is unidentified. This record belongs to a study of cytomegalovirus exposure and HLA in healthy donors. Overall study results and limits: Per a prior analysis, the majority of TCR beta V segments were productive roughly 87% or roughly 30% of the time.

The study ran its PCR with 60 Vbeta and 13 Jbeta primers. The method was immunoSEQ multiplex PCR; TCRdb's version includes in-frame clones alone and lacks a portion of them. In the table there are around 150,000 clones, roughly 78% of which are singletons. The CDR3 loop spans 15 amino acids. Per the germline V gene, CDR1 is SEHNR and CDR2 is FQNEAQ (reference sequence). V was clipped by 6 bases and J by 9 bases; unmatched bases: 9. The clonotype originates from a man aged 50-60 years in good health and CMV-seropositive. The chain combines TRBV7-9 with TRBJ2-1; 12 bases map to TRBD2. Sequencing was performed on PBMCs. CDR3 DNA sequence: TGTGCCAGCAGACCCGGACTAGCGGGAAGGGGTGAGCAGTTCTTC. Protein: CASRPGLAGRGEQFF.